The clone carrying this TCR beta chain was observed a single time. No antigen is known for it. This entry is derived from a study of radiotherapy plus CTLA-4 blockade in lung cancer. Study outcomes and limitations: Expansion in blood of tumor-derived TCR clones was seen after radiotherapy plus ipilimumab.

There are 16 residues in the CDR3. Germline assignment: CDR1 SGHAT and CDR2 FQNNGV. V lost 3 bases, J lost 8 bases, and 11 bases stayed unmatched. Libraries were prepared by immunoSEQ multiplex PCR; TCRdb keeps only in-frame clonotypes and omits some of them. The sample lists more than 40,000 clones, around four fifths occurring once. The gene calls are TRBV11-2 and TRBJ2-3, with TRBD2 matching over 10 bases. The sample consisted of peripheral blood, taken from a patient treated with radiotherapy plus ipilimumab. This receptor was obtained from a human donor with non-small cell lung cancer who had stable disease on radiotherapy plus ipilimumab. The DNA of the CDR3 is TGTGCCAGCAGCTTGAGAACTAGCGGGACCTACGCTACGCAGTATTTT. Amino acid sequence: CASSLRTSGTYATQYF. Full variable domain (remainder filled in from reference TRBV11-2 and TRBJ2-3): EAGVAQSPRYKIIEKRQSVAFWCNPISGHATLYWYQQILGQGPKLLIQFQNNGVVDDSQLPKDRFSAERLKGVDSTLKIQPAKLEDSAVYLCASSLRTSGTYATQYFGPGTRLTVL.